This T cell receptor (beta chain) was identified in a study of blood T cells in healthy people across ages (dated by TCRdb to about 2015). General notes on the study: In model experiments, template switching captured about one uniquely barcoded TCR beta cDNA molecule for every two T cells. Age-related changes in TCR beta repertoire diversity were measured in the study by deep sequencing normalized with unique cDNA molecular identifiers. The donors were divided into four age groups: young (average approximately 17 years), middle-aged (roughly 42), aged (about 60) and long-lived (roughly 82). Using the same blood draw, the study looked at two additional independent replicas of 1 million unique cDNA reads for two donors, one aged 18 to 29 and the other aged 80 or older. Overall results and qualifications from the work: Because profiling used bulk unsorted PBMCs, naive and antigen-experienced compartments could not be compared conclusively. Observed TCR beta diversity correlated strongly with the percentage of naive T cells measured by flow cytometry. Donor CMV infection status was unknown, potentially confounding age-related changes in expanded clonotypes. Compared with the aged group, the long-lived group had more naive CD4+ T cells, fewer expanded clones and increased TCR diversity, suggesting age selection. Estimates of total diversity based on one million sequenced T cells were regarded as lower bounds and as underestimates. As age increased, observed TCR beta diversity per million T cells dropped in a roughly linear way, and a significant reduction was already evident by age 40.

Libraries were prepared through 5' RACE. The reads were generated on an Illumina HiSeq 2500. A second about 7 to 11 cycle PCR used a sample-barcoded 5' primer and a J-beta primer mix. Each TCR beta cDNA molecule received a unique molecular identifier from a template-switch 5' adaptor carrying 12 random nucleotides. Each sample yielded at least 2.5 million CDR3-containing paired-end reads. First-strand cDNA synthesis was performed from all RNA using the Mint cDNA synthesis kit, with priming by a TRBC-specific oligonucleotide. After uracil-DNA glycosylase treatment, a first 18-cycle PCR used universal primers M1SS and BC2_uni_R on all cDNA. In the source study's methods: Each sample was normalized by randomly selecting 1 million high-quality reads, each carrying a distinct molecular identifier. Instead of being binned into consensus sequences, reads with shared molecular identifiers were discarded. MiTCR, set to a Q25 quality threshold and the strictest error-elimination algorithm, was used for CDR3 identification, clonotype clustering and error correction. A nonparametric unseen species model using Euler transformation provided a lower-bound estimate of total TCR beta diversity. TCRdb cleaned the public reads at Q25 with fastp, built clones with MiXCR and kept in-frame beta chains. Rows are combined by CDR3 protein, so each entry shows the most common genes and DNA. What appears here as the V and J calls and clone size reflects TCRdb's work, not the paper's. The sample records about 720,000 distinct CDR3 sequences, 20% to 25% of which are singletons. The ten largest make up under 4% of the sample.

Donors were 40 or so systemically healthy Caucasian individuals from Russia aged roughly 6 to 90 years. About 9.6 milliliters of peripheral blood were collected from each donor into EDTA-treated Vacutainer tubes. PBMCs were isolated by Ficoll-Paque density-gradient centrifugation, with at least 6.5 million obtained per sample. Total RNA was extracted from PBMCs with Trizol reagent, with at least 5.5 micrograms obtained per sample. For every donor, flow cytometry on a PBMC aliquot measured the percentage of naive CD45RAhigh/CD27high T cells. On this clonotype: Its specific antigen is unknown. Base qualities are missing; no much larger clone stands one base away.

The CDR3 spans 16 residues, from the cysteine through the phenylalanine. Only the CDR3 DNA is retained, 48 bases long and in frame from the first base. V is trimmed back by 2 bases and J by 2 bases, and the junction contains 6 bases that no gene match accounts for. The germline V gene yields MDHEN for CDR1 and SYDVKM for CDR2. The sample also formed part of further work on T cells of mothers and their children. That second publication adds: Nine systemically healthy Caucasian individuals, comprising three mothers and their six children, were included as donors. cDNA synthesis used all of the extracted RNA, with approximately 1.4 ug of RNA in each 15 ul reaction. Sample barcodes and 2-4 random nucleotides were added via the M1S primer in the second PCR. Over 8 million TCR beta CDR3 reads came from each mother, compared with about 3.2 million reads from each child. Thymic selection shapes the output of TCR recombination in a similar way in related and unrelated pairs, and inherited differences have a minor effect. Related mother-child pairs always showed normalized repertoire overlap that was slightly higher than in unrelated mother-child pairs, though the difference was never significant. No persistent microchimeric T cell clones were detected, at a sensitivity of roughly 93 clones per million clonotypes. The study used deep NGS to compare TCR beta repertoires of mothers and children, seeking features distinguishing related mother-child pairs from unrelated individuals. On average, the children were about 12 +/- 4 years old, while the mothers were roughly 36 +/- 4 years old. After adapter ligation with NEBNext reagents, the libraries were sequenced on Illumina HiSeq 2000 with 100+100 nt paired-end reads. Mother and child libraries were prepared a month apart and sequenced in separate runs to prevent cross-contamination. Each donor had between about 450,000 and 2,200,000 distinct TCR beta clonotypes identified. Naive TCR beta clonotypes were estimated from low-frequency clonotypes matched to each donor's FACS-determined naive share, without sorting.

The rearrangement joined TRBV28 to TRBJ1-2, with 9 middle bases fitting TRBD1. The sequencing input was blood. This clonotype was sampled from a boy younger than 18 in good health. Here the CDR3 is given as CASSLPGQGSNYGYTF. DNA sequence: TGTGCCAGCAGTTTACCTGGACAGGGGTCGAACTATGGCTACACCTTC.